This T cell receptor (beta chain) was sequenced during a study of T cell changes during pregnancy in multiple sclerosis. Clones were read by immunoSEQ multiplex PCR, and TCRdb kept only the in-frame ones, dropping some. The top ten clones hold roughly 0.82% of a sample with over 50,000 clones, approximately 90% of them seen once. Losses at the gene ends were 2 bases for V and 7 bases for J; bases not matched to a gene: 7. This CDR3 region has 17 residues. Germline CDR1 and CDR2: LGHNA and YNFKEQ. The source material was peripheral blood, sampled in the first trimester of pregnancy. The sequence came from a female donor in good health, enrolled as a control in a pregnancy study. The rearrangement links TRBV4-2 to TRBJ2-2; 13 bases agree with TRBD2. In DNA form, the CDR3 reads TGTGCCAGCAGCCAAACAACTAGCGGGGGGGCTGTCGGGGAGCTGTTTTTT. Residues: CASSQTTSGGAVGELFF.